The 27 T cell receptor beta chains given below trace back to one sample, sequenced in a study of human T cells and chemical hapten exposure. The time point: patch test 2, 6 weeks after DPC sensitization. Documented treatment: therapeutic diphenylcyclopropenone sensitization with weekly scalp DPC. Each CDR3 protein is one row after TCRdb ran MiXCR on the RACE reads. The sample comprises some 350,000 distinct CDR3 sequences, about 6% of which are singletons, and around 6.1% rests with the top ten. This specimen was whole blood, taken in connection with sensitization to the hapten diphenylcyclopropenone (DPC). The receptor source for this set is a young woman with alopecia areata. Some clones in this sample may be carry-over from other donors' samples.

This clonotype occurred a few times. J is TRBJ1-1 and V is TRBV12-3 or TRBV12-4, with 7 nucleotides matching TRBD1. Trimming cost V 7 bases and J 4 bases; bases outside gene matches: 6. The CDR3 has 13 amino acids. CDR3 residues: CASKNRGSTEAFF. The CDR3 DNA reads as TGTGCCAGCAAAAACAGGGGAAGCACTGAAGCTTTCTTT.

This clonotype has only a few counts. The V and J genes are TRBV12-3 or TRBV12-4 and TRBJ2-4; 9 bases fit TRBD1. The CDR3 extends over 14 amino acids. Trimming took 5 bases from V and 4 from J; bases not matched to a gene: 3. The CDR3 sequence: CASSAQGAKNIQYF. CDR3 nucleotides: TGTGCCAGCAGTGCACAGGGGGCAAAAAACATTCAGTACTTC.

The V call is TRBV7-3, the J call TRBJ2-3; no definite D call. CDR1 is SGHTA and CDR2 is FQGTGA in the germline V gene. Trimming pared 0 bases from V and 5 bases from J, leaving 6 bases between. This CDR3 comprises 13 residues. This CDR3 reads CASSLTIKDTQYF. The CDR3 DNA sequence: TGTGCCAGCAGCTTAACAATCAAAGATACGCAGTATTTT.

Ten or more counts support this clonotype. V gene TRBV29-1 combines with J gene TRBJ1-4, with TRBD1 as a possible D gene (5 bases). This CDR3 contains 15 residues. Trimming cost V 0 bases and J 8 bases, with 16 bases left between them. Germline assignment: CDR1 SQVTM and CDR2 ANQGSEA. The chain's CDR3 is CSVEDSFWGNEKLFF. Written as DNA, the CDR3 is TGCAGCGTTGAAGACTCCTTCTGGGGGAACGAAAAACTGTTTTTT. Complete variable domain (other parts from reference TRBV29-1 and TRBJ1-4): SAVISQKPSRDICQRGTSLTIQCQVDSQVTMMFWYRQQPGQSLTLIATANQGSEATYESGFVIDKFPISRPNLTFSTLTVSNMSPEDSSIYLCSVEDSFWGNEKLFFGSGTQLSVL.

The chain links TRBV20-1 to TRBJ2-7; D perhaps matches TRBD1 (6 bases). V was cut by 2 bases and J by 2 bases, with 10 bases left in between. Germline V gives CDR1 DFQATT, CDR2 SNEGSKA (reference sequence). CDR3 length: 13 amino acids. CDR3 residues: CSARPRTAYEQYF. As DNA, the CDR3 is TGCAGTGCTAGACCAAGGACAGCCTACGAGCAGTACTTC.

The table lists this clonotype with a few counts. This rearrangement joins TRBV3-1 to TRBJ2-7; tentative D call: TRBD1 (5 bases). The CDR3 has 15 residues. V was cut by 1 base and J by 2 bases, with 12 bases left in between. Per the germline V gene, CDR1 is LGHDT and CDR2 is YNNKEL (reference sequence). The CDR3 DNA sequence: TGTGCCAGCAGCCAAGTACCGGACACCCCCTACGAGCAGTACTTC. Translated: CASSQVPDTPYEQYF.

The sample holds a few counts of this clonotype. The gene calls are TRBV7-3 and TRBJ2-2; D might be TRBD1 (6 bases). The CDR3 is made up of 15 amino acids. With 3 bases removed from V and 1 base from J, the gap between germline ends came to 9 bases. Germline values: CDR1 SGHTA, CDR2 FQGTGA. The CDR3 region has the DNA TGTGCCAGCAGCTTCGCAGGGGTGAACACCGGGGAGCTGTTTTTT. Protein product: CASSFAGVNTGELFF.

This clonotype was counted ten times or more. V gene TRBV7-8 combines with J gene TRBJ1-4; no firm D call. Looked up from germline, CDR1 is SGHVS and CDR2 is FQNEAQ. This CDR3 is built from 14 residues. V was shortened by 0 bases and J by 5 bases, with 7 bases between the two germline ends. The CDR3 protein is CASSLARENEKLFF. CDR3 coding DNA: TGTGCCAGCAGCTTAGCGCGGGAGAATGAAAAACTGTTTTTT. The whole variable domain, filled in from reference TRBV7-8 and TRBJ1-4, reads GAGVSQSPRYKVAKRGQDVALRCDPISGHVSLFWYQQALGQGPEFLTYFQNEAQLDKSGLPSDRFFAERPEGSVSTLKIQRTQQEDSAVYLCASSLARENEKLFFGSGTQLSVL.

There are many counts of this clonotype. The CDR3 protein is CASSQDEGNTIYF. As DNA, the CDR3 is TGTGCCAGCAGCCAAGATGAGGGAAACACCATATATTTT. This chain connects TRBV3-1 to TRBJ1-3, with D hard to call. Germline V CDR1 and CDR2: LGHDT, YNNKEL (reference sequence). V was pared by 0 bases and J by 4 bases, with 4 bases between. The CDR3 covers 13 residues.

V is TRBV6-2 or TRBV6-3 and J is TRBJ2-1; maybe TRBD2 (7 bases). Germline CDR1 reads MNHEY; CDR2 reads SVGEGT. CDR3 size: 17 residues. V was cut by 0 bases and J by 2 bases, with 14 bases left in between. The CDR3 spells CASSYSMSRGPYNEQFF. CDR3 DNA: TGTGCCAGCAGTTACTCGATGTCGCGGGGGCCCTACAATGAGCAGTTCTTC.

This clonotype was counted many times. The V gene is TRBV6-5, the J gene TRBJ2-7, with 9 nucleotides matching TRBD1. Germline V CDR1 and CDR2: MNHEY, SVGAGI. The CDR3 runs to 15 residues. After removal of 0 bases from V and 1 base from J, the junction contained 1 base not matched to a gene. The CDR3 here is CASSYSTGGSYEQYF. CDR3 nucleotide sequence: TGTGCCAGCAGTTACTCGACAGGGGGTTCCTACGAGCAGTACTTC.

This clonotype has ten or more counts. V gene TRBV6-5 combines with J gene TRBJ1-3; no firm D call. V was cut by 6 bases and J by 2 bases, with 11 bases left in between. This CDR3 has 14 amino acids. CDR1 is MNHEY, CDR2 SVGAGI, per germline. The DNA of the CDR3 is TGTGCCAGCAGCCCGCGGACCGCTGGAAACACCATATATTTT. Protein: CASSPRTAGNTIYF.

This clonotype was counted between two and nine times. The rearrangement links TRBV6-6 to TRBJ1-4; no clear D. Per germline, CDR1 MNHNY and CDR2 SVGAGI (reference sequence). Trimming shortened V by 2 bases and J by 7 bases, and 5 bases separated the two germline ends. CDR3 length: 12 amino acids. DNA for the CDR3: TGTGCCAGCAGTTACAGCGTTGAAAAACTGTTTTTT. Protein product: CASSYSVEKLFF.

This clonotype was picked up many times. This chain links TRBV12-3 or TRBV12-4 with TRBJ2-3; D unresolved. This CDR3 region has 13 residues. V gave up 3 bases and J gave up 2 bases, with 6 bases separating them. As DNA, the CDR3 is TGTGCCAGCAGTTTTGTGTCCACAGATACGCAGTATTTT. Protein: CASSFVSTDTQYF.

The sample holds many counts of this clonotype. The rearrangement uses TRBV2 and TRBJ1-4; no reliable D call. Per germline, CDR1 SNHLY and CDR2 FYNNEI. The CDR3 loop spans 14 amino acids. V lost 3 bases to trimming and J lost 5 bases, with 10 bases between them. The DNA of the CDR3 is TGTGCCAGCAGTGACGCACGTTTCAATGAAAAACTGTTTTTT. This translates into CASSDARFNEKLFF.

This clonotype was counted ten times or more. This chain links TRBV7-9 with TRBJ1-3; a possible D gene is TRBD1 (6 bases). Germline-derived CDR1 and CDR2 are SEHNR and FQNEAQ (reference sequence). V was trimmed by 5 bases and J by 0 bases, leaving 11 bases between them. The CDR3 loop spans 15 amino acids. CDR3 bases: TGTGCCAGCAGCCCACAGGGTTACTCTGGAAACACCATATATTTT. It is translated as CASSPQGYSGNTIYF.

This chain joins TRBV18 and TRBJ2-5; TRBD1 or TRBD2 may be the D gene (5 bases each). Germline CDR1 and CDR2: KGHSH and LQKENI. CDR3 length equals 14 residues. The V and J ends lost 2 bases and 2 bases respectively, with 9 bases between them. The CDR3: CASSPGTEQETQYF. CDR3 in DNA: TGTGCCAGCTCACCAGGGACGGAGCAAGAGACCCAGTACTTC.

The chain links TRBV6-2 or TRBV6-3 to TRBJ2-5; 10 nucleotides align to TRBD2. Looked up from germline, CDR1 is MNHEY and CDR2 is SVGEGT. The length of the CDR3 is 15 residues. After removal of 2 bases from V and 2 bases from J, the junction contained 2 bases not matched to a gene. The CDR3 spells CASSYGLADQETQYF. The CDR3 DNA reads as TGTGCCAGCAGTTACGGACTAGCGGATCAAGAGACCCAGTACTTC.

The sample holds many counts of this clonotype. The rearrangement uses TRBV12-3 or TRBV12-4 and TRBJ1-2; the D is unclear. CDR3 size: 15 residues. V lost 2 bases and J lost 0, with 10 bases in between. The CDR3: CASSLSGVANYGYTF. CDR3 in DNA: TGTGCCAGCAGTTTATCCGGTGTAGCTAACTATGGCTACACCTTC.

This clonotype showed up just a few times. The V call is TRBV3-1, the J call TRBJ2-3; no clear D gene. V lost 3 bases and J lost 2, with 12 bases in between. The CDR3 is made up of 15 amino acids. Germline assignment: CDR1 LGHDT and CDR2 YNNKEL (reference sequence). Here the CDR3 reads CASSHGSGNTDTQYF. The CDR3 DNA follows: TGTGCCAGCAGCCACGGTTCCGGTAACACAGATACGCAGTATTTT.

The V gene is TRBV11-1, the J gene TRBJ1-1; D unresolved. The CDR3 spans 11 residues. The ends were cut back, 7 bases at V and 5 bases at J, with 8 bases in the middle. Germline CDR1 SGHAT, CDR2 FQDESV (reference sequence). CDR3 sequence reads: CASTEGTEAFF. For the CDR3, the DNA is TGTGCCAGCACAGAGGGTACTGAAGCTTTCTTT.

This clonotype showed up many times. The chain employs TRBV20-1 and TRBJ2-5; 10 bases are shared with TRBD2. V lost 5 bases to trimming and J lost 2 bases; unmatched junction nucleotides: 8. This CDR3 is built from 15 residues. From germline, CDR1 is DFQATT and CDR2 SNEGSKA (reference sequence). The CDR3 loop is CSAPSAGGIQETQYF. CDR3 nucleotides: TGCAGTGCTCCTTCAGCGGGGGGGATACAAGAGACCCAGTACTTC.

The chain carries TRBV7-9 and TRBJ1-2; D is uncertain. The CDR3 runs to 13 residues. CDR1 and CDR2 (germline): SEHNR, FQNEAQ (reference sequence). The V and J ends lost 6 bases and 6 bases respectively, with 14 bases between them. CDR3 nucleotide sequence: TGTGCCAGCAGTCTGGGAGAATGGGATGGCTACACCTTC. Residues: CASSLGEWDGYTF.

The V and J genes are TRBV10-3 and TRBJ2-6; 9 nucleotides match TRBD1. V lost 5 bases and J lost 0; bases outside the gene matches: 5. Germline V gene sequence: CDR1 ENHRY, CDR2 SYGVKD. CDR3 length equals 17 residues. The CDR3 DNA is TGTGCCATCAGTTCCGGGACAGGGATCTCTGGGGCCAACGTCCTGACTTTC. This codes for CAISSGTGISGANVLTF.

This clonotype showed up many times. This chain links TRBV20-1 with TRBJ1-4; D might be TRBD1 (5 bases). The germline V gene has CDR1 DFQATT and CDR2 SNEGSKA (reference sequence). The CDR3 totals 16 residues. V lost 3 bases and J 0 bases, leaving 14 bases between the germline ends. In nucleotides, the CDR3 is TGCAGTGCTAGGAGCTGGGGGGAAGCAACTAATGAAAAACTGTTTTTT. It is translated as CSARSWGEATNEKLFF.

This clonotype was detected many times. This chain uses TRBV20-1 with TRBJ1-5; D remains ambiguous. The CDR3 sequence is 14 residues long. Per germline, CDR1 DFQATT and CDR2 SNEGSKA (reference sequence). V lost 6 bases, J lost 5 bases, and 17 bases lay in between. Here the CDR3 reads CSAPVQDAYQPQHF. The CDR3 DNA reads TGCAGTGCCCCGGTCCAGGACGCCTATCAGCCCCAGCATTTT.

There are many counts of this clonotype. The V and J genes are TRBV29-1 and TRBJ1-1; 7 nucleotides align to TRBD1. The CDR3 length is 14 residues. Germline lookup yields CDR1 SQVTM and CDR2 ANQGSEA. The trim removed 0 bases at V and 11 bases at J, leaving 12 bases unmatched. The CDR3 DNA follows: TGCAGCGTTGAAGATCGCGTAGGGGGCGGTAATGCTTTCTTT. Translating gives CSVEDRVGGGNAFF. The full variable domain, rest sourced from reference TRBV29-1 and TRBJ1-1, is SAVISQKPSRDICQRGTSLTIQCQVDSQVTMMFWYRQQPGQSLTLIATANQGSEATYESGFVIDKFPISRPNLTFSTLTVSNMSPEDSSIYLCSVEDRVGGGNAFFGQGTRLTVV.